A single sample gave rise to the 16 T cell receptor beta chains below, sequenced in a study of cytotoxic CD8 clonotypes in ibrutinib-treated CLL (dated by TCRdb to the early 2020s). The intended sense of this specimen's time point label: 20 to 30 months on ibrutinib. Preparation of the library involved the immunoSEQ multiplex PCR assay. Imported from immuneACCESS, the table was reduced by TCRdb to in-frame sequences with V and J called. These copies leave out some clones; in studies compared against another copy, an unresolved V gene accounts for under half, and the cause of the remainder is not known. A total of some 130,000 clones appear in this sample, roughly 88% of them only once. The ten largest clonotypes hold roughly 1.9% of the sample. Source: PBMCs, taken after 24 months of ibrutinib treatment. The receptors come from a human donor with chronic lymphocytic leukemia.

The rearrangement joins TRBV5-6 to TRBJ2-2; D gene ambiguous. Per germline, CDR1 SGHDT and CDR2 YYEEEE. The CDR3 contains 13 residues. Trimming cost V 3 bases and J 6 bases, with 9 bases left between them. The CDR3 sequence: CASSSNRAGELFF. The CDR3 DNA follows: TGTGCCAGCAGCTCGAATAGAGCCGGGGAGCTGTTTTTT.

The genes are TRBV28 and TRBJ2-7, with D possibly TRBD2 on 6 matching bases. Germline V gene sequence: CDR1 MDHEN, CDR2 SYDVKM. CDR3 length: 13 residues. Trimming left V 6 bases short and J 3 bases short, with 12 bases between. The chain's CDR3 is CASSLRGVYEQYF. The DNA for the CDR3 is TGTGCCAGCAGCCTCCGCGGGGTCTACGAGCAGTACTTC. Together with reference TRBV28 and TRBJ2-7, the CDR3 gives the full variable domain: DVKVTQSSRYLVKRTGEKVFLECVQDMDHENMFWYRQDPGLGLRLIYFSYDVKMKEKGDIPEGYSVSREKKERFSLILESASTNQTSMYLCASSLRGVYEQYFGPGTRLTVT.

The chain uses TRBV13 and TRBJ1-1, with D maybe TRBD1 (6 bases). The CDR3 covers 14 residues. The germline V gene has CDR1 PRHDT and CDR2 FYEKMQ (reference sequence). Trimming took off 11 bases at V and 0 bases at J, with 16 bases between the two ends. CDR3 protein: CAVPRGVMNTEAFF. CDR3 DNA sequence: TGTGCCGTTCCTAGGGGGGTAATGAACACTGAAGCTTTCTTT.

The chain carries TRBV7-3 and TRBJ2-1; 8 bases match TRBD2. In germline, CDR1 is SGHTA, CDR2 FQGTGA. The CDR3 is made up of 16 amino acids. The V and J ends lost 5 bases and 8 bases, in that order; junction bases with no gene match: 14. DNA for the CDR3: TGTGCCAGCAGCCCCGCCCTAGCGGGCCAAGTCCATGAGCAGTTCTTC. The encoded protein is CASSPALAGQVHEQFF.

The chain has TRBV5-1 and TRBJ2-7; 9 nucleotides agree with TRBD1. This CDR3 contains 14 residues. Germline-derived CDR1 and CDR2 are SGHRS and YFSETQ. Trimming cost V 4 bases and J 6 bases; bases outside gene matches: 8. This CDR3 reads CASSPGTGRFEQYF. CDR3 bases: TGCGCCAGCAGCCCGGGGACAGGGAGGTTCGAGCAGTACTTC.

This chain links TRBV7-2 with TRBJ1-1; D is undetermined. Germline V gene lookup returns CDR1 SGHTA and CDR2 FQGNSA. This CDR3 comprises 15 residues. V was clipped by 5 bases and J by 7 bases, with 20 bases between them. The CDR3 region is CASSVILPGRVEAFF. The CDR3 nucleotides are TGTGCCAGCAGCGTTATCCTCCCGGGGAGAGTTGAAGCTTTCTTT.

The chain couples TRBV4-1 to TRBJ2-1; D is uncertain. Germline loops: CDR1 MGHRA, CDR2 YSYEKL. The CDR3 sequence is 13 residues long. Deletions cut 4 bases from V and 4 bases from J, with 8 bases between. The CDR3 is CASSLSPYNEQFF. CDR3 nucleotide sequence: TGCGCCAGCAGCCTGTCCCCTTACAATGAGCAGTTCTTC.

The chain combines TRBV5-1 with TRBJ1-4, with 7 bases that match TRBD1. The V gene end was trimmed by 1 base and the J gene end by 7 bases; junction bases not matched to a gene: 10. Looked up from germline, CDR1 is SGHRS and CDR2 is YFSETQ. This CDR3 comprises 16 residues. DNA for the CDR3: TGCGCCAGCAGCTTGCGACAGGGTATCCCCTCTGAAAAACTGTTTTTT. Amino acid sequence: CASSLRQGIPSEKLFF.

CDR3 bases: TGCGCCAGCAGCCAACCGGGACAGGGGGCCCACGAGCAGTACTTC. It is translated as CASSQPGQGAHEQYF. This chain uses TRBV4-3 with TRBJ2-7; 12 bases are shared with TRBD1. With 2 bases clipped from V and 5 bases from J, the junction kept 4 bases outside the gene matches. Germline CDR1 LGHNA, CDR2 YSLEER. This CDR3 comprises 15 residues.

J is TRBJ1-2 and V is TRBV5-1, with D possibly matching TRBD1 (5 bases). Between the trimmed V and J ends, which lost 4 bases and 5 bases, there was a span of 27 bases. The germline CDR1 and CDR2 sequences are SGHRS and YFSETQ. The CDR3 is 18 residues long. CDR3 sequence reads: CASSHPGAGPQGGYGYTF. The CDR3 DNA is TGCGCCAGCAGCCACCCCGGGGCAGGTCCCCAGGGAGGGTATGGCTACACCTTC. The complete variable domain, with remaining parts taken from reference TRBV5-1 and TRBJ1-2, reads KAGVTQTPRYLIKTRGQQVTLSCSPISGHRSVSWYQQTPGQGLQFLFEYFSETQRNKGNFPGRFSGRQFSNSRSEMNVSTLELGDSALYLCASSHPGAGPQGGYGYTFGSGTRLTVV.

J is TRBJ1-1 and V is TRBV27, with a weak D call TRBD1 (5 bases). The germline V gene encodes CDR1 MNHEY and CDR2 SMNVEV (reference sequence). This CDR3 comprises 14 residues. V was clipped by 6 bases and J by 7 bases, with 18 bases between them. CDR3 nucleotides: TGTGCCAGCAGGGATAATGACGGGGCCGATGAAGCTTTCTTT. It yields the protein CASRDNDGADEAFF.

The V and J genes are TRBV6-6 and TRBJ2-7; maybe TRBD1 (5 bases). V was clipped by 8 bases and J by 3 bases, with 11 bases between them. Germline V lookup: CDR1 MNHNY, CDR2 SVGAGI (reference sequence). The CDR3 covers 12 residues. CDR3 bases: TGTGCCAGCGGGGCCGCCTTCTACGAGCAGTACTTC. Translating gives CASGAAFYEQYF.

J is TRBJ2-7 and V is TRBV28; TRBD1 aligns across 11 bases. Germline values: CDR1 MDHEN, CDR2 SYDVKM. Trimming at V came to 7 bases and at J to 4 bases, leaving 6 bases not matched to a gene. This CDR3 comprises 14 residues. CDR3 protein: CASTRTGGTYEQYF. CDR3 nucleotide sequence: TGTGCCAGCACCCGGACAGGGGGCACGTACGAGCAGTACTTC.

The chain is built from TRBV10-3 and TRBJ2-6, with 11 bases fitting TRBD2. CDR3 size: 22 residues. Trimming at V came to 0 bases and at J to 3 bases, leaving 16 bases not matched to a gene. The germline V gene encodes CDR1 ENHRY and CDR2 SYGVKD. CDR3 region: CAISESAGGTSGSISGANVLTF. In DNA, the CDR3 is TGTGCCATCAGTGAGTCCGCAGGAGGTACTAGCGGGAGCATAAGTGGGGCCAACGTCCTGACTTTC.

V is TRBV27 and J is TRBJ1-6; D remains ambiguous. The CDR3 runs 14 residues. Trimming took 4 bases from V and 9 from J, leaving 13 bases between them. Germline-derived CDR1 and CDR2 are MNHEY and SMNVEV (reference sequence). The CDR3 spells CASSYGRAASPLHF. CDR3 DNA: TGTGCCAGCAGTTATGGCAGAGCCGCTTCACCCCTCCACTTT.

As for this clone: The same CDR3 also results from other DNA sequences found in this sample. The chain employs TRBV28 and TRBJ1-1; D unresolved. The CDR3 covers 11 residues. Germline CDR1 MDHEN, CDR2 SYDVKM. Trimming removed 3 bases at V and 4 bases at J, with 3 bases between. The CDR3 nucleotides read TGTGCCAGCAGTTTGTCCACTGAAGCTTTCTTT. Translated: CASSLSTEAFF.